A single T cell receptor (beta chain) is shown here with its context. The sample originates from a study of blood T cell repertoires in COVID-19. Study background: Donors of Cohort 3 who recovered were those that had two negative PCRs, clearance, or symptom resolution. From T cells, B-cell-depleted T cells, or PBMCs came the material, which was cDNA or gDNA.

The CDR3 runs to 14 residues. In germline, CDR1 is MDHEN, CDR2 SYDVKM. V was clipped by 2 bases and J by 4 bases, with 11 bases between them. The table came from immunoSEQ multiplex PCR; TCRdb's copy has only in-frame clones and leaves some out. In the table there are fewer than 200,000 clones, 79% of which are singletons. This TCR was sampled from a woman in her 70s in a cohort exposed to, infected with or recovered from COVID-19 (not recorded which). The V call is TRBV28, the J call TRBJ1-2; D is uncertain. Sequencing input: PBMCs or T cells enriched from blood (not recorded which). CDR3 nucleotide sequence: TGTGCCAGCAGTTTAGCTCTACCTCCCTATGGCTACACCTTC. Its protein product is CASSLALPPYGYTF.